This T cell receptor beta chain stems from a study of glioma-infiltrating T cells after dendritic cell vaccination. Study overall: Glioblastoma patients came from Phase I and II dendritic cell vaccination trials.

PBMC were collected before vaccination, two weeks after the third vaccination, and at progression. After removal of 1 base from V and 3 bases from J, the junction contained 5 bases not matched to a gene. CDR1 is LGHNA, CDR2 YNFKEQ, per germline. CDR3 length: 15 amino acids. Measured with immunoSEQ multiplex PCR; TCRdb has only the in-frame clones, and not every one. Of about 64,000 clones detected, around four fifths appear once; the ten largest clones hold about 9%. This clonotype originated in a human donor with glioblastoma. The chain combines TRBV4-2 with TRBJ2-7; TRBD1 matches 8 bases. The sequencing used blood, collected before dendritic cell vaccination. The CDR3 DNA reads TGTGCCAGCAGCCAAGGACAGGGGAAACTCTACGAGCAGTACTTC. Translating it yields CASSQGQGKLYEQYF.